This T cell receptor (beta chain) was sequenced for a study of T cell clonality in common variable immunodeficiency. Overall study results and limits: Common variable immunodeficiency TCR beta sequences reportedly had fewer deletions and N-nucleotide insertions.

This clone was found many times. Antigen unknown. The read terminates 3 residues before the CDR3 end, so the remaining end is supplied by the germline J gene. Replacement immunoglobulin had been given to every CVID subject for at least one year. Germline loops: CDR1 MNHEY, CDR2 SMNVEV (reference sequence). There are 16 residues in the CDR3. V lost 7 bases to trimming and J lost 6 bases; unmatched junction nucleotides: 14. Equal genomic DNA amounts from CVID and control samples were sequenced. This table comes from immunoSEQ multiplex PCR, and its TCRdb copy is limited to in-frame clones, with some not included. This repertoire holds more than 25,000 clones, and none appear only once.

The TCR was taken from a human donor with common variable immunodeficiency. Sequenced: peripheral blood mononuclear cells. The J gene is TRBJ1-5, the V gene TRBV27, with 8 bases identical to TRBD1. Incomplete CDR3 DNA: TGTGCCAGCAAATCGGTAGGACAGGGCGTGAGTCAGCCC. Protein: CASKSVGQGVSQP. The whole CDR3 is CASKSVGQGVSQPQHF.